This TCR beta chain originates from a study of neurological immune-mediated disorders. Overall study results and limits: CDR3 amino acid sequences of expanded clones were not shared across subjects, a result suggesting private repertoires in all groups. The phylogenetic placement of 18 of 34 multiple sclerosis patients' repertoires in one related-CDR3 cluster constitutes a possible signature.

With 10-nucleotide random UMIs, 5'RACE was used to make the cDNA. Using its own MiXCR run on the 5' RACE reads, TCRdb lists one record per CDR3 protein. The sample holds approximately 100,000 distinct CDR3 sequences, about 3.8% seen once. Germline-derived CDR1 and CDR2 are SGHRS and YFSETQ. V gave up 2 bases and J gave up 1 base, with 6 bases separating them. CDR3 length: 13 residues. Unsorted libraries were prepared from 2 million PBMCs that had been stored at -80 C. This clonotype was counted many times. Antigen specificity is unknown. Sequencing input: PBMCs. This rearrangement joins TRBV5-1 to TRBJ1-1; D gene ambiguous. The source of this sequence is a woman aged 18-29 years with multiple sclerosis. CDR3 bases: TGCGCCAGCAGCTTCCAACAGAACACTGAAGCTTTCTTT. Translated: CASSFQQNTEAFF.